This T cell receptor (beta chain) is from a study of blood T cell repertoires in COVID-19. Study overall: Both acute and convalescent COVID-19 samples were obtained from the United States, Italy and Spain.

Those enrolled, adults aged roughly 18 to 95 years, came from under 25 US areas. As handled by the study authors: Reference gene primer amplification in the assay estimated nucleated cell counts. Profiling relied on immunoSEQ multiplex PCR, and the TCRdb table lists in-frame clones only, not all of them. The V and J calls and the clone size are those of that table, but D and trimming were determined from the DNA. The data contain hundreds of thousands of clones, about 90% of them singletons. In germline, CDR1 is MNHEY, CDR2 SVGAGI. CDR3 size: 15 residues. Trimming removed 4 bases from V and 4 bases from J, with 13 bases in between.

The sample was PBMCs or T cells enriched from blood (not recorded which). This chain connects TRBV6-5 to TRBJ2-2, with D maybe TRBD2 (5 bases). This sequence originates from a woman younger than 30 who had recovered from COVID-19. CDR3 bases: TGTGCCAGCAGTTCGGAGCCGGCGGGCACCGGGGAGCTGTTTTTT. This encodes CASSSEPAGTGELFF.